The entry that follows covers one T cell receptor beta chain sequence. These data are taken from a study of spatial heterogeneity in lung cancer. Whole-study context: Where present, follow-up PBMC were sequenced a median of about 2 years after resection. For the average unique TCR and UMI combination, more than 9.5 occurrences appeared in raw reads.

Time point noted: blood at routine non-recurrence follow-up after resection. Material for sequencing was whole RNA from tumor, nontumor lung or frozen PBMC, left unsorted. A unique molecular identifier was carried by every single TCR cDNA molecule. From the 5' RACE reads, TCRdb called clonotypes with MiXCR, one entry per CDR3 protein. The top ten clones hold around a sixth of a sample with some 110,000 distinct CDR3 sequences, 12% of them seen once. The receptor's source is a male donor with early-stage non-small cell lung cancer. The sample in question was PBMCs, obtained at follow-up.

The CDR3 region is CASSLDGGGAAETQYF. CDR3 nucleotide sequence: TGCGCCAGCAGCTTGGATGGCGGGGGGGCTGCGGAGACCCAGTACTTC. The V gene is TRBV5-1, the J gene TRBJ2-5; TRBD2 matches 9 bases. CDR1 and CDR2 from the germline V gene are SGHRS and YFSETQ. This CDR3 is built from 16 residues. V lost 0 bases and J lost 5; bases outside the gene matches: 8.